Here is one T cell receptor beta chain with its context. Which antigen it targets is not known. No base quality information exists; no much larger clone differs at one position. The sample belongs to a study of a mutant IDH1 vaccine in newly diagnosed glioma (dated by TCRdb to 2020 to 2022). Turning to the overall study: Across visits V03 through V10, patients got a total of eight vaccinations, given in weeks 1, 3, 5, 7, 11, 15, 19 and 23. Vaccination was initiated 4-6 weeks after radiotherapy alone, or concurrently with temozolomide cycles in the chemotherapy-containing groups. The roughly 32 treated patients were roughly 62% male and around 40% female, with a mean age of around 40 years. Before enrollment, patients had received standard therapy of radiotherapy alone, temozolomide alone, or radiochemotherapy with temozolomide; most received the combination. Peripheral blood samples were drawn at six visits, namely V03 (baseline), V05, V07, V10, V12 and V13. For exploratory analyses, longitudinal TCRB deep sequencing was carried out in around 24 treated patients wherever samples were available.

The library was obtained by the immunoSEQ multiplex PCR assay. Following the manufacturer's protocol, the hsTCRB Kit was used to amplify rearranged TCR beta chain sequences. Sequencing of TCRB libraries was carried out on an Illumina MiSeq. The source study handled its data this way. The kit vendor's proprietary platform handled demultiplexing, trimming and gene mapping. Sourced from immuneACCESS, this table was stored by TCRdb with only in-frame sequences that have V and J called. A share of the clones is absent; for the studies checked, an unresolved V gene accounts for under half, and the remainder has no known explanation. The D gene and trimming were derived from the DNA, and the V and J assignments and clone size from that table. This sample has tens of thousands of clones in its table, and 89% of those were observed once. In total, the top ten clones hold around a fifth of the sample. Broad study findings and their caveats: No apparent relationship was observed between pseudoprogression and alterations in the top peripheral T cell clonotypes detected by TCRB sequencing. Across multiple MHC alleles, vaccine-induced immune responses were seen in more than 80% of patients. Availability determined which PBMC samples were chosen for TCRB deep sequencing. According to the authors, sample limitations meant that analyses of patient blood samples could not be reproduced.

The time point label, as the study defines it: week 5, during vaccination. Each vaccine dose was 300 ug of a 20-mer mutant IDH1 peptide in Montanide, given subcutaneously with topical imiquimod. The donors had newly diagnosed IDH1-mutant astrocytomas of WHO grade 3 or 4 that showed loss of nuclear ATRX. The samples were drawn from NOA16, a multicentre, single-arm, open-label phase I trial in Germany that tested a mutant IDH1 peptide vaccine in humans for the first time. The DNeasy Blood and Tissue Kit was used to extract genomic DNA from EDTA blood for TCRB sequencing. Source: PBMCs, taken from a glioma patient whose treatment included an IDH1 peptide vaccine. The TCR was taken from a man younger than 35 with glioma.

The DNA sequence is as follows: TGTGCCAGCAGCTTGGGGTCGAAGGGGGCGCGCAGGTTGTTGGATGAGCAGTTCTTC. Its product reads: CASSLGSKGARRLLDEQFF. The chain couples TRBV7-9 to TRBJ2-1, and 7 junction bases match TRBD1. The CDR1 and CDR2 encoded by the germline V gene (reference sequence) are SEHNR and FQNEAQ. Trimming accounts for 3 bases at V and 8 bases at J, while the number of junction bases matched to no gene is 22. The CDR3 covers 19 residues, taking in both the cysteine and the phenylalanine. Here the CDR3 DNA is all that survives: 57 bases in frame from base 1.